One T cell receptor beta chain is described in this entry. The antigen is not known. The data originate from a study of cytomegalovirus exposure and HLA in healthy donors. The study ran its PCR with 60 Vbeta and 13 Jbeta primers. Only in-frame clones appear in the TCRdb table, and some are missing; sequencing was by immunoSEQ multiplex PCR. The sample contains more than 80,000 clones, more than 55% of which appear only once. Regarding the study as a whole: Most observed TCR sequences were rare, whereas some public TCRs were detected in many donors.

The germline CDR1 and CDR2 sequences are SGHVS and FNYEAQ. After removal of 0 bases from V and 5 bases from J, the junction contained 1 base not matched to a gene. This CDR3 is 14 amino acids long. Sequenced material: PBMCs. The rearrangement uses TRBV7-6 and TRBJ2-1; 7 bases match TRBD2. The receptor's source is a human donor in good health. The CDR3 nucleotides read TGTGCCAGCAGCTTAGCGGGGGGGAACAATGAGCAGTTCTTC. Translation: CASSLAGGNNEQFF.